The 29 T cell receptor beta chains in this list originate from one sample, sequenced in a study of T-cell reconstitution after alpha-beta-depleted transplantation in children. Unique molecular identifiers tagged the TCRbeta library. TCRdb passed the PCR reads through MiXCR, listing each CDR3 protein once. Altogether approximately 130,000 distinct CDR3 sequences are present, roughly 9% being singletons, with the ten largest covering 24%. Source: PBMCs, mostly from graft donor cells, taken 180 days after TCRalphabeta/CD19-depleted stem cell transplant. The receptors were gathered from a girl under three years old who had a stem cell transplant for combined immunodeficiency, so the T cells may come from the graft donor.

The chain's CDR3 is CASSLLRVYNEQFF. The CDR3 bases are TGTGCCAGCAGCTTATTGAGGGTGTACAATGAGCAGTTCTTC. V usage is TRBV7-9 and J usage is TRBJ2-1; perhaps TRBD2 as D (5 bases). This CDR3 contains 14 residues. V lost 2 bases and J lost 4, with 9 bases in between. Germline V gene data show CDR1 as SEHNR and CDR2 as FQNEAQ (reference sequence). The full variable domain, with the rest looked up from reference TRBV7-9 and TRBJ2-1, is DTGVSQNPRHKITKRGQNVTFRCDPISEHNRLYWYRQTLGQGPEFLTYFQNEAQLEKSRLLSDRFSAERPKGSFSTLEIQRTEQGDSAMYLCASSLLRVYNEQFFGPGTRLTVL.

The sample holds a few counts of this clonotype. V usage is TRBV6-5 and J usage is TRBJ1-5; D remains ambiguous. V lost 0 bases, J lost 3 bases, and 9 bases lay in between. This CDR3 is 15 amino acids long. Germline V CDR1 and CDR2: MNHEY, SVGAGI. CDR3 region: CASSYSGGFNQPQHF. In DNA form, the CDR3 reads TGTGCCAGCAGTTACTCGGGCGGATTCAATCAGCCCCAGCATTTT.

This clonotype turned up a few times. The V call is TRBV5-1, the J call TRBJ2-4; perhaps TRBD1 as D (5 bases). The CDR3 extends over 17 amino acids. Germline CDR1 and CDR2: SGHRS and YFSETQ. Between the trimmed V and J ends, which lost 0 bases and 5 bases, there was a span of 18 bases. The CDR3 loop is CASSLGQNPTNENIQYF. The DNA for the CDR3 is TGCGCCAGCAGCTTGGGACAGAACCCTACCAACGAAAACATTCAGTACTTC.

In this sample, this clonotype turned up a few times. The CDR3, as DNA: TGCAGCGCCGCGGCCCGACTCCAAGAGACCCAGTACTTC. Its translation: CSAAARLQETQYF. The chain combines TRBV29-1 with TRBJ2-5; D is ambiguous. The germline V and J ends were trimmed by 7 bases and 1 base, with 13 bases remaining between them. Germline V gene lookup returns CDR1 SQVTM and CDR2 ANQGSEA. CDR3 length: 13 amino acids.

The J gene is TRBJ2-5, the V gene TRBV10-3; TRBD2 matches 16 bases. The trim removed 6 bases at V and 5 bases at J, leaving 9 bases unmatched. This CDR3 has 17 amino acids. CDR1 is ENHRY and CDR2 is SYGVKD in the germline V gene. The CDR3 region has the DNA TGTGCCATCAGGCCGGGACTAGCGGGAGGGCCGGGGGAGACCCAGTACTTC. Translation: CAIRPGLAGGPGETQYF.

This clonotype has just a few counts. The rearrangement joins TRBV28 to TRBJ2-5, with TRBD2 matching 7 bases. CDR3 size: 12 residues. Germline V lookup: CDR1 MDHEN, CDR2 SYDVKM. V lost 2 bases, J lost 10 bases, and 4 bases stayed unmatched. DNA for the CDR3: TGTGCCAGCAGTTTACGACTAGCCGTCCAGTACTTC. Residues: CASSLRLAVQYF.

CDR3 protein: CASSRFRDKYNEQFF. Here the CDR3 DNA reads TGCGCCAGCAGCCGATTTCGGGACAAGTACAATGAGCAGTTCTTC. The chain links TRBV5-1 to TRBJ2-1, with D possibly being TRBD1 (6 bases). CDR1 is SGHRS, CDR2 YFSETQ, per germline. V lost 4 bases and J 4 bases, leaving 15 bases between the germline ends. The CDR3 runs to 15 residues.

This clonotype was recorded many times. The chain links TRBV12-3 or TRBV12-4 to TRBJ2-3; D not resolved. Trimming left V 3 bases short and J 5 bases short, with 6 bases between. The CDR3 is 12 amino acids. The CDR3 here is CASSFYGDTQYF. As DNA, the CDR3 is TGTGCCAGCAGTTTTTATGGAGATACGCAGTATTTT.

This clonotype has a count of ten or more. The CDR3 coding sequence is TGCGCCAGCAACTGGGGGGGATCCGGAGAAAAACTGTTTTTT. It yields the protein CASNWGGSGEKLFF. The chain recombines TRBV5-1 with TRBJ1-4; TRBD1 is a possible D gene (5 bases). CDR3 length: 14 residues. V was shortened by 6 bases and J by 8 bases, with 17 bases between the two germline ends. The germline CDR1 and CDR2 sequences are SGHRS and YFSETQ.

The table lists this clonotype with a few counts. This chain connects TRBV7-8 to TRBJ2-7; 11 nucleotides match TRBD2. The CDR3 sequence is 16 residues long. V trimming: 2 bases; J trimming: 4 bases; junction bases outside the gene matches: 7. CDR1 is SGHVS, CDR2 FQNEAQ, per germline. Here the CDR3 DNA reads TGTGCCAGCAGCTTAATCATAGCGGGAGGGTCGTACGAGCAGTACTTC. Residues: CASSLIIAGGSYEQYF.

This chain links TRBV5-1 with TRBJ2-3, with 7 bases fitting TRBD2. The CDR3 contains 17 residues. From germline, CDR1 is SGHRS and CDR2 YFSETQ. Trimming at V came to 0 bases and at J to 3 bases, leaving 10 bases not matched to a gene. The CDR3: CASSLAGGKGGTDTQYF. CDR3 nucleotide sequence: TGCGCCAGCAGCTTGGCCGGAGGGAAGGGAGGGACAGATACGCAGTATTTT.

V gene TRBV6-5 combines with J gene TRBJ2-6; no clear D. The CDR3 sequence is 13 residues long. CDR1 is MNHEY and CDR2 is SVGAGI in the germline V gene. Deletions cut 4 bases from V and 4 bases from J, with 5 bases between. This CDR3 reads CASSSKGANVLTF. The CDR3 DNA reads as TGTGCCAGCAGTTCCAAAGGGGCCAACGTCCTGACTTTC.

This clonotype appeared a single time. The CDR3 coding sequence is TGTGCCAGCTCACGAAATTCCCCACTAGCGGGAGGGAGACATACGCAGTATTTT. Its translation is CASSRNSPLAGGRHTQYF. The chain couples TRBV18 to TRBJ2-3; 13 bases are shared with TRBD2. Trimming at V came to 4 bases and at J to 7 bases, leaving 14 bases not matched to a gene. This CDR3 spans 18 amino acids. The germline CDR1 and CDR2 sequences are KGHSH and LQKENI.

This clonotype was seen a few times. CDR3 sequence (DNA): TGTGCCAGCAGCCCCCACGACTCTGGAAACACCATATATTTT. Residues: CASSPHDSGNTIYF. The rearrangement uses TRBV14 and TRBJ1-3; no clear D. The germline CDR1 and CDR2 sequences are SGHDN and FVKESK. V was cut by 4 bases and J by 0 bases, with 7 bases left in between. This CDR3 has 14 residues.

This chain joins TRBV7-2 and TRBJ1-5; D remains unclear. V dropped 6 bases and J dropped 6 bases, with 12 bases sitting between them. Germline V gene lookup returns CDR1 SGHTA and CDR2 FQGNSA. The CDR3 spans 13 residues. The CDR3: CASSPVHRQPQHF. DNA of the CDR3: TGTGCCAGCAGTCCAGTACACCGTCAGCCCCAGCATTTT.

The table lists this clonotype with a few counts. The chain employs TRBV2 and TRBJ2-2; 10 bases line up with TRBD2. Looked up from germline, CDR1 is SNHLY and CDR2 is FYNNEI. Unmatched junction bases numbered 7, after V lost 7 bases and J lost 5 bases. CDR3 length equals 15 residues. In DNA form, the CDR3 reads TGTGCCAGCACACAGGGACTAGCGACGACCGGGGAGCTGTTTTTT. Protein sequence: CASTQGLATTGELFF.

This clonotype was seen more than once but under ten times. The rearrangement uses TRBV5-5 and TRBJ2-5, with TRBD2 matching over 15 bases. Germline-derived CDR1 and CDR2 are SGHKS and YYEKEE (reference sequence). This CDR3 region has 17 residues. V gave up 4 bases and J gave up 5 bases; unmatched junction bases: 9. CDR3 loop: CASSAGLAGGRGETQYF. The CDR3 nucleotides are TGTGCCAGCAGCGCGGGACTAGCGGGGGGCCGGGGGGAGACCCAGTACTTC.

Ten or more counts support this clonotype. This chain joins TRBV19 and TRBJ2-3, with D possibly matching TRBD2 (6 bases). The CDR3 loop spans 13 amino acids. V lost 7 bases and J lost 11, with 19 bases in between. Germline-derived CDR1 and CDR2 are LNHDA and SQIVND (reference sequence). The CDR3 sequence is CASTTHLSGLQYF. CDR3 DNA sequence: TGTGCCAGTACTACCCACCTCTCGGGACTGCAGTATTTT.

This chain uses TRBV10-3 with TRBJ1-5; no definite D call. Looked up from germline, CDR1 is ENHRY and CDR2 is SYGVKD. The CDR3 loop spans 17 amino acids. The ends were cut back, 3 bases at V and 0 bases at J, with 15 bases in the middle. The CDR3 loop is CAISDSKVRNSNQPQHF. CDR3 nucleotides: TGTGCCATCAGTGACTCGAAGGTACGGAATAGCAATCAGCCCCAGCATTTT.

This clonotype has more than one count but fewer than ten. V and J are TRBV12-3 or TRBV12-4 and TRBJ2-7; 11 nucleotides match TRBD2. Germline trimming cut 6 bases from V and 2 bases from J; bases unmatched to any gene: 6. CDR3 length equals 15 residues. The CDR3, as DNA: TGTGCCAGCAGCCACCTGACTAGCGGGGCCTACGAGCAGTACTTC. Its protein product is CASSHLTSGAYEQYF.

This clonotype was observed many times. The V call is TRBV29-1, the J call TRBJ1-2; weak D call: TRBD1 (5 bases). V was cut by 8 bases and J by 4 bases, with 14 bases left in between. Germline V gene data show CDR1 as SQVTM and CDR2 as ANQGSEA. The CDR3 sequence is 12 residues long. CDR3 nucleotide sequence: TGCAGCTCAACCGGGACTCCCTATGGCTACACCTTC. This gives the protein CSSTGTPYGYTF.

V is TRBV4-2 and J is TRBJ2-2, with D tentatively TRBD1 or TRBD2 (5 bases each). The CDR3 spans 15 residues. V was trimmed by 0 bases and J by 7 bases, leaving 12 bases between them. The germline V gene has CDR1 LGHNA and CDR2 YNFKEQ. The CDR3 reads CASSQDEGLNGELFF. The DNA for the CDR3 is TGTGCCAGCAGCCAAGATGAGGGGCTTAACGGGGAGCTGTTTTTT.

In its sample, this clonotype was seen many times. The chain is built from TRBV5-1 and TRBJ2-1; 9 bases are shared with TRBD1. Germline-derived CDR1 and CDR2 are SGHRS and YFSETQ. Losses at the gene ends were 0 bases for V and 4 bases for J; bases not matched to a gene: 2. The CDR3 length is 15 residues. CDR3: CASSLAGTGYNEQFF. CDR3 sequence (DNA): TGCGCCAGCAGCTTGGCCGGGACAGGGTACAATGAGCAGTTCTTC.

There are a few counts of this clonotype. The chain couples TRBV20-1 to TRBJ2-1; 8 nucleotides match TRBD2. V dropped 5 bases and J dropped 6; count of bases not matched to a gene: 3. The CDR3 is 12 residues long. Germline values: CDR1 DFQATT, CDR2 SNEGSKA (reference sequence). As DNA, the CDR3 is TGCAGTGCTGCCGGGAGGGCCAATGAGCAGTTCTTC. It encodes CSAAGRANEQFF.

This rearrangement joins TRBV20-1 to TRBJ2-1, with D possibly being TRBD1 or TRBD2 (6 bases each). The CDR3 extends over 16 amino acids. Trimming cost V 0 bases and J 0 bases, with 12 bases left between them. Germline assignment: CDR1 DFQATT and CDR2 SNEGSKA (reference sequence). The CDR3 spells CSARDLEGHSYNEQFF. The CDR3 DNA follows: TGCAGTGCTAGAGATCTGGAGGGACACTCCTACAATGAGCAGTTCTTC.

This clonotype turned up a few times. The V call is TRBV7-9, the J call TRBJ1-1; TRBD1 is a possible D gene (6 bases). Germline V CDR1 and CDR2: SEHNR, FQNEAQ (reference sequence). This CDR3 has 13 amino acids. Deletions cut 2 bases from V and 8 bases from J, with 12 bases between. In nucleotides, the CDR3 is TGTGCCAGCAGCTTAACCTTGGGGACAGAAGCTTTCTTT. Translating gives CASSLTLGTEAFF. The full variable domain, with the rest looked up from reference TRBV7-9 and TRBJ1-1, is DTGVSQNPRHKITKRGQNVTFRCDPISEHNRLYWYRQTLGQGPEFLTYFQNEAQLEKSRLLSDRFSAERPKGSFSTLEIQRTEQGDSAMYLCASSLTLGTEAFFGQGTRLTVV.

The chain carries TRBV5-1 and TRBJ2-1, with 9 nucleotides matching TRBD1. The J segment lost 7 bases and the V segment lost 0 bases, leaving 5 bases of the junction unmatched. Germline V gene data show CDR1 as SGHRS and CDR2 as YFSETQ. This CDR3 is built from 15 residues. CDR3 bases: TGCGCCAGCAGCTTGGGGACAGGGGAAGTGAATGAGCAGTTCTTC. Encoded protein: CASSLGTGEVNEQFF.

The chain is built from TRBV12-3 or TRBV12-4 and TRBJ2-7; D unresolved. V was trimmed by 5 bases and J by 7 bases, leaving 21 bases between them. CDR3 length: 15 amino acids. CDR3 coding DNA: TGTGCCAGCAGTCCATACACGACTGGGGTAGGAGAGCAGTACTTC. This gives the protein CASSPYTTGVGEQYF.

The CDR3 spells CASAPGSQETQYF. In DNA, the CDR3 is TGTGCCAGCGCCCCAGGCAGCCAAGAGACCCAGTACTTC. The chain is built from TRBV7-2 and TRBJ2-5; no definite D call. Trimming took off 8 bases at V and 1 base at J, with 11 bases between the two ends. The CDR3 consists of 13 residues. Germline loops: CDR1 SGHTA, CDR2 FQGNSA.